The 15 T cell receptor beta chains below all came from one sample that was sequenced in a study of T cell clonality in common variable immunodeficiency. The table came from immunoSEQ multiplex PCR; TCRdb's copy has only in-frame clones and leaves some out. This sample includes about 39,000 clones with no singletons; its ten biggest clones take up more than 2.5%. Sequenced input: peripheral blood mononuclear cells. The origin of the receptors is a person between 18 and 75 years old in good health.

The table lists this clone with many counts. Read data end 3 residues before the CDR3 end; the end is taken from the germline J gene. The V call is TRBV20-1, the J call TRBJ2-3; unclear D gene. CDR1 and CDR2 (germline): DFQATT, SNEGSKA (reference sequence). V lost 2 bases and J 1 base, leaving 4 bases between the germline ends. This CDR3 region has 12 residues. CDR3 DNA, as far as it was read: TGCAGTGCTAGACAGGGCACAGATACG. Translation: CSARQGTDT. Given in full, the CDR3 is CSARQGTDTQYF.

This clone was picked up many times. The observed sequence ends 3 residues before the CDR3 terminus, with the missing tail filled in from the germline J gene. This chain links TRBV20-1 with TRBJ1-1; tentative D call: TRBD1 (5 bases). The CDR3 is 17 residues long. Looked up from germline, CDR1 is DFQATT and CDR2 is SNEGSKA (reference sequence). Trimming shortened V by 3 bases and J by 4 bases, and 24 bases separated the two germline ends. The CDR3 sequence is CSARRGPVGGPGTEAFF. The sequenced part of the CDR3 DNA is TGCAGTGCTAGGAGGGGACCGGTGGGGGGACCGGGCACTGAA.

This clone was recorded many times. The CDR3 end lies 3 residues beyond the end of the read and is filled in from the germline J gene. This chain connects TRBV20-1 to TRBJ1-4; perhaps TRBD1 as D (6 bases). CDR1 and CDR2 from the germline V gene are DFQATT and SNEGSKA (reference sequence). The CDR3 spans 14 residues. The V end was cut by 6 bases, the J end by 7 bases, with 18 bases between. Partial CDR3 DNA: TGCAGTGCCTGGGGGGGGGCAAGCGTTGAAAAA. Residues: CSAWGGASVEK. The whole CDR3 region reads CSAWGGASVEKLFF.

This clone came up many times. Read data end 3 residues before the CDR3 end; the end is taken from the germline J gene. This sequence joins TRBV7-2 and TRBJ1-1; possibly TRBD1 for D (6 bases). The CDR3 spans 14 residues. The germline V gene encodes CDR1 SGHTA and CDR2 FQGNSA. Trimming cost V 5 bases and J 3 bases, with 13 bases left between them. CDR3 DNA, as far as it was read: TGTGCCAGCAGCCTCCAAGGGGGAGACACTGAA. It encodes CASSLQGGDTE. The full CDR3 protein reads CASSLQGGDTEAFF.

Many counts were recorded for this clone. Sequencing ends 3 residues short of the CDR3 end; the germline J gene provides the rest. The chain uses TRBV4-2 and TRBJ2-7; tentatively, D is TRBD1 (6 bases). CDR1 and CDR2 (germline): LGHNA, YNFKEQ. The length of the CDR3 is 17 residues. V was shortened by 1 base and J by 1 base, with 17 bases between the two germline ends. The CDR3 loop is CASSQGFLQGASYEQYF. The sequenced part of the CDR3 DNA is TGTGCCAGCAGCCAAGGTTTCTTACAGGGAGCGTCCTACGAG.

This clone was detected many times. CDR3 sequence: CSADRQGGGYTF. CDR3 DNA, as far as it was read: TGCAGTGCCGACAGACAGGGGGGTGGC. The V gene is TRBV20-1, the J gene TRBJ1-2, with 9 nucleotides matching TRBD1. From the germline J gene comes the end of the CDR3, since the read stops 3 residues before it. The CDR3 contains 12 residues. Germline values: CDR1 DFQATT, CDR2 SNEGSKA (reference sequence). The trim removed 6 bases at V and 7 bases at J, leaving 6 bases unmatched.

This clone was observed many times. The CDR3 end lies 3 residues beyond the end of the read and is filled in from the germline J gene. The genes are TRBV6-4 and TRBJ2-4; weak D call: TRBD1 (6 bases). Per germline, CDR1 MRHNA and CDR2 SNTAGT. The CDR3 runs to 13 residues. This chain's CDR3 is CASSPGTSGIQYF. Partial CDR3 DNA: TGTGCCAGCAGTCCCGGGACAAGTGGGATT.

This clone was seen ten or more times. The read terminates 3 residues ahead of where the CDR3 ends, so the germline J gene completes it. V is TRBV7-2 and J is TRBJ2-2; TRBD2 matches 8 bases. The CDR3 has 15 amino acids. Germline values: CDR1 SGHTA, CDR2 FQGNSA. With 2 bases clipped from V and 8 bases from J, the junction kept 7 bases outside the gene matches. The CDR3 sequence: CASSLWSSGDGELFF. The sequenced CDR3 bases are TGTGCCAGCAGCTTATGGAGTAGCGGGGATGGGGAG. The entire variable domain, with the rest obtained from reference TRBV7-2 and TRBJ2-2, is as follows: GAGVSQSPSNKVTEKGKDVELRCDPISGHTALYWYRQSLGQGLEFLIYFQGNSAPDKSGLPSDRFSAERTGGSVSTLTIQRTQQEDSAVYLCASSLWSSGDGELFFGEGSRLTVL.

This clone was counted many times. Sequencing ends 3 residues short of the CDR3 end; the germline J gene provides the rest. The gene calls are TRBV7-6 and TRBJ1-4, with D unclear. V lost 2 bases and J lost 8, with 12 bases in between. In germline, CDR1 is SGHVS, CDR2 FNYEAQ. The CDR3 is made up of 14 amino acids. This CDR3 is CASSLFAAGEKLFF. The CDR3 DNA, read in part, is TGTGCCAGCAGCTTATTCGCCGCTGGCGAAAAA.

As regards this clone: A much larger clone is a single base away; this may be a read error. The observed sequence ends 3 residues before the CDR3 terminus, with the missing tail filled in from the germline J gene. Distinct nucleotide sequences in the sample also encode this CDR3. The gene calls are TRBV19 and TRBJ1-1; 7 positions agree with TRBD1. This CDR3 contains 12 residues. CDR1 and CDR2 (germline): LNHDA, SQIVND (reference sequence). Partial CDR3 DNA: TGTGCCAGTAGTTCAGAGGACAGGACC. This translates into CASSSEDRT. The CDR3 as a whole reads CASSSEDRTAFF.

This clone was counted many times. With the read ending 3 residues before the CDR3 end, the germline J gene is used to fill in that end. The chain combines TRBV5-1 with TRBJ2-2, with TRBD1 matching 9 bases. Germline CDR1 and CDR2: SGHRS and YFSETQ. The length of the CDR3 is 15 residues. V lost 4 bases, J lost 5 bases, and 6 bases stayed unmatched. The sequenced part of the CDR3 DNA is TGCGCCAGCAGCACAGGGGGCGCGGGAACCGGGGAG. Amino acid sequence: CASSTGGAGTGE. The entire CDR3 protein is CASSTGGAGTGELFF. The whole variable domain, remainder taken from reference TRBV5-1 and TRBJ2-2, is KAGVTQTPRYLIKTRGQQVTLSCSPISGHRSVSWYQQTPGQGLQFLFEYFSETQRNKGNFPGRFSGRQFSNSRSEMNVSTLELGDSALYLCASSTGGAGTGELFFGEGSRLTVL.

This clone has at least ten counts. The read falls 3 residues short of the CDR3 end, and the missing part is taken from the germline J gene. This rearrangement joins TRBV4-1 to TRBJ2-7, with TRBD1 identical over 7 bases. Trimming at V came to 5 bases and at J to 3 bases, leaving 7 bases not matched to a gene. CDR3 size: 14 residues. Germline V CDR1 and CDR2: MGHRA, YSYEKL. The CDR3 region is CASSKGTEVYEQYF. CDR3 DNA, as far as it was read: TGCGCCAGCAGCAAAGGGACAGAGGTCTACGAG.

This clone was seen ten or more times. The read ends 3 residues shy of where the CDR3 ends; the end is completed using the germline J gene. The V gene is TRBV10-1, the J gene TRBJ2-3; TRBD2 matches at 9 bases. Looked up from germline, CDR1 is WNHNN and CDR2 is SYGVQD (reference sequence). The CDR3 contains 13 residues. V dropped 7 bases and J dropped 3; count of bases not matched to a gene: 2. The CDR3 DNA, read in part, is TGCGCCAGCACAAGCGGGGGGACAGATACG. Amino acids: CASTSGGTDT. The CDR3 in its entirety is CASTSGGTDTQYF.

In its sample, this clone was seen many times. The read gets to within 3 residues of the CDR3 end, and the germline J gene fills in the rest. The V gene is TRBV7-8, the J gene TRBJ2-7; D might be TRBD1 (5 bases). The germline V and J ends were trimmed by 8 bases and 4 bases, with 15 bases remaining between them. Germline CDR1 is SGHVS and CDR2 is FQNEAQ. The CDR3 spans 13 residues. CDR3 residues: CASSSDRPYEQYF. The part of the CDR3 DNA that was read is TGTGCCAGCTCCTCTGACAGACCTTACGAG.

This clone has ten or more counts. The read terminates 3 residues before the CDR3 end, so the remaining end is supplied by the germline J gene. The chain links TRBV5-8 to TRBJ2-1, with D tentatively TRBD1 (5 bases). V lost 5 bases to trimming and J lost 8 bases, with 8 bases between them. Germline V gene lookup returns CDR1 SGHTS and CDR2 YDEGEE. CDR3 size: 11 residues. CDR3 in amino acids: CASSATDEQFF. The CDR3 bases that were read are TGTGCCAGCAGTGCGACAGATGAG.